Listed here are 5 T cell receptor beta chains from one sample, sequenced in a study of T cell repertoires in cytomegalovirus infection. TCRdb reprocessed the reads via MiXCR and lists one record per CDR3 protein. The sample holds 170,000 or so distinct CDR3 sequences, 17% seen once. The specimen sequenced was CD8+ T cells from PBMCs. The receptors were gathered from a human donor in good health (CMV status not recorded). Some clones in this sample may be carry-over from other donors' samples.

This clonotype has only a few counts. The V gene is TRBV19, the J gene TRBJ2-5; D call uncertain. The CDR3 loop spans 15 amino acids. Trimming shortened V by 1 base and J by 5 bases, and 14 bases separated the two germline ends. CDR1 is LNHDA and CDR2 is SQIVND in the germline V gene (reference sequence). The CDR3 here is CASSIALMGGETQYF. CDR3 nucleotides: TGTGCCAGTAGTATAGCTCTGATGGGCGGCGAGACCCAGTACTTC. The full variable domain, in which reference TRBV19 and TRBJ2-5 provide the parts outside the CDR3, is DGGITQSPKYLFRKEGQNVTLSCEQNLNHDAMYWYRQDPGQGLRLIYYSQIVNDFQKGDIAEGYSVSREKKESFPLTVTSAQKNPTAFYLCASSIALMGGETQYFGPGTRLLVL.

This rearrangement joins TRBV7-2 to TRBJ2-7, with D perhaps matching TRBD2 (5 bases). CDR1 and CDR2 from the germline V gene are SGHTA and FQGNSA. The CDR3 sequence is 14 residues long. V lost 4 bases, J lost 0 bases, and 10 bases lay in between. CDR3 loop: CASSSGIHSYEQYF. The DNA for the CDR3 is TGTGCCAGCAGCTCGGGGATACACTCCTACGAGCAGTACTTC.

CDR3 coding DNA: TGTGCCAGCAGCGTAGACAGCCAAGAGACCCAGTACTTC. Residues: CASSVDSQETQYF. The gene calls are TRBV9 and TRBJ2-5; D remains ambiguous. The length of the CDR3 is 13 residues. In germline, CDR1 is SGDLS, CDR2 YYNGEE. The V end was cut by 0 bases, the J end by 1 base, with 4 bases between.

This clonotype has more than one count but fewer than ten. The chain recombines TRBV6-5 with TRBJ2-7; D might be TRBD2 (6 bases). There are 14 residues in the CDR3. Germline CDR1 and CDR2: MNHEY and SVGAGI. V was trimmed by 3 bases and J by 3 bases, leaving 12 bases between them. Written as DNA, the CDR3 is TGTGCCAGCAGTTATTCGGGACTTTACTACGAGCAGTACTTC. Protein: CASSYSGLYYEQYF.

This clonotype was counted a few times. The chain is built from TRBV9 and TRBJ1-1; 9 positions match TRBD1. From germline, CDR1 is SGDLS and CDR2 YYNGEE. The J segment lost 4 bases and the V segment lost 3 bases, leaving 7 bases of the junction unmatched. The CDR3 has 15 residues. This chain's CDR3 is CASSASRTGATEAFF. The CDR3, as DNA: TGTGCCAGCAGCGCCTCCAGGACAGGGGCCACTGAAGCTTTCTTT.